The present T cell receptor beta chain was sequenced within a study of T-cell reconstitution after alpha-beta-depleted transplantation in children. Details on this clonotype: Its antigen is not identified.

The length of the CDR3 is 15 residues. The V end was cut by 6 bases, the J end by 6 bases, with 18 bases between. It was with unique molecular identifiers that the TCRbeta library was prepared. Each CDR3 protein gets one entry after TCRdb re-called the PCR reads with MiXCR. The repertoire holds some 440,000 distinct CDR3 sequences, with around 15% as singletons. Overall study findings and caveats: Surviving recipient T cells and thymic progenitors accounted for the high day-60 TCRbeta diversity observed in some patients. T-cell counts and diversity at one year following transplant were attributed mainly to newly produced T cells. In patients about two months after transplant, alpha-beta T cells reportedly arose from several hundred expanded graft clones.

The source was PBMCs, mostly from graft donor cells, collected 360 days after TCRalphabeta/CD19-depleted stem cell transplant. The TCR sequence derives from a boy under three years old who had a stem cell transplant for Wiskott-Aldrich syndrome, so the T cells may come from the graft donor. V usage is TRBV12-3 or TRBV12-4 and J usage is TRBJ2-1; D is possibly TRBD1 (6 bases). CDR3 in amino acids: CASRLVLRGSNEQFF. The CDR3 DNA reads as TGTGCCAGCAGACTAGTCCTCAGGGGTTCCAATGAGCAGTTCTTC.